This TCR beta chain was sequenced for a study of cytomegalovirus exposure and HLA in healthy donors. Study context: Inside one of the first data releases sat about 85 million unique TCRs taken from HLA-typed donors. Whole-study results and caveats: There were some V segments, including TRBV6-2 and TRBV6-3, excluded as indistinguishable.

Vbeta (60) and Jbeta (13) primers were used in the PCR. Original handling: There were around 80 million unique TCR beta chains by a later count, and some 11 million of them were shared. Generated by immunoSEQ multiplex PCR, the TCRdb table keeps only in-frame clones and is missing some. Clone size and the V and J calls come from that table; the DNA yielded D and trimming. The data show around 170,000 clones, roughly 80% seen once. Comments on this clone: Its target is unknown.

The CDR3 is made up of 13 amino acids. The V end was cut by 8 bases, the J end by 0 bases, with 8 bases between. Germline values: CDR1 LNHDA, CDR2 SQIVND (reference sequence). The chain links TRBV19 to TRBJ1-5; no definite D call. Sequences were obtained from PBMCs. This clonotype originated in a man between 60 and 70 years old in good health and CMV-seronegative. The CDR3 is CASQEISNQPQHF. The CDR3 DNA reads as TGTGCCAGTCAAGAGATTAGCAATCAGCCCCAGCATTTT. Based on the CDR3 plus reference TRBV19 and TRBJ1-5, the full variable domain is DGGITQSPKYLFRKEGQNVTLSCEQNLNHDAMYWYRQDPGQGLRLIYYSQIVNDFQKGDIAEGYSVSREKKESFPLTVTSAQKNPTAFYLCASQEISNQPQHFGDGTRLSIL.